The present entry profiles one TCR beta chain with its context. This sample was taken from a study of T cells expressing NK-cell markers. Germline V gene sequence: CDR1 SQVTM, CDR2 ANQGSEA. CDR3 length: 13 residues. TCRdb re-called the 5' RACE reads; one entry per CDR3 protein, DNA not given. In all, the sample yields about 260,000 distinct CDR3 sequences. Sequenced material: blood T cells: a sorted CD56 or NKG2C T cell subset, CD4+ or CD8+ T cells, or bulk PBMC T cells (not recorded which). The receptor was isolated from a man aged 18 to 30 in good health. V gene TRBV29-1 combines with J gene TRBJ1-1. This CDR3 is CSVGVLSNTEAFF.